This TCR beta chain was obtained from a study of blood T cell repertoires in COVID-19. As for the study in general: Acute and convalescent COVID-19 samples came from the United States, Italy and Spain. T cells, B-cell-depleted T cells, or PBMCs supplied cDNA or gDNA.

This CDR3 contains 15 residues. The germline V gene encodes CDR1 MDHEN and CDR2 SYDVKM. Trimming left V 6 bases short and J 2 bases short, with 16 bases between. Produced via immunoSEQ multiplex PCR; TCRdb's table is partial and in-frame only. Here the sample spans 95,000 to 150,000 clones, just under 80% being singletons. This sequence joins TRBV28 and TRBJ1-2, with a weak D call TRBD1 (5 bases). This TCR was sampled from a human donor in a cohort sampled during active COVID-19. The sample comprised peripheral blood. Here the CDR3 DNA reads TGTGCCAGCAGGGAATCGGGGGGAGGAAACTATGGCTACACCTTC. It encodes CASRESGGGNYGYTF.